This T cell receptor beta chain was found in a study of cytomegalovirus exposure and HLA in healthy donors. For the study at large: T cells numbering about 200 million yielded roughly 120 million unique TCR beta sequences in an earlier analysis.

About this clone: No antigen is known for it.

Study findings and constraints: The sole available immune exposure information was CMV serostatus.

PCR amplification relied on 60 Vbeta primers (plus 13 Jbeta primers). The data were produced by immunoSEQ multiplex PCR, yet TCRdb's version contains in-frame clones alone and is incomplete. The ten most abundant clones cover 6.5% of a sample with about 190,000 clones. Per the germline V gene, CDR1 is SGHRS and CDR2 is YFSETQ. Trimming took 4 bases from V and 6 from J, leaving 16 bases between them. The CDR3 loop spans 15 amino acids. Donors counted as nominally healthy when sampled, yet unrecorded immune exposures were likely. This TCR was recovered from a man aged 30-40 years in good health and CMV-seronegative. Sequencing input: PBMCs. V usage is TRBV5-1 and J usage is TRBJ1-4; D is ambiguous. The CDR3 loop is CASSAGGSSYEKLFF. The DNA of the CDR3 is TGCGCCAGCAGCGCCGGAGGAAGTTCATATGAAAAACTGTTTTTT.